The present T cell receptor (beta chain) was sequenced within a study of blood T cell repertoires in COVID-19 (TCRdb year 2020). The study in broad terms: Samples covering the acute and convalescent phases of COVID-19 were provided by collaborators in the United States, Italy and Spain. The prospective study material was composed of cDNA or gDNA derived from T cells, B-cell-depleted T cells, or PBMCs. Deeply sampled blood TCRbeta repertoires from subjects exposed to, actively infected with, or recovered from COVID-19 were included in the dataset. The repertoires were released in a freely available public database intended as a resource for research on the immune response to SARS-CoV-2. Samples were obtained from the ongoing ImmuneRACE study (first 160 participants) and from about 1,300 subjects provided by 6 global collaborators. Sample metadata almost always included a de-identified subject ID, COVID-19 status, age in years and sex. Where HLA class I and class II types were available, the types were taken from metadata supplied by the sample provider, not from assay-based typing. The research as a whole found: The amount of clinical and demographic metadata varied by source and participant and was provided uncurated.

The immunoSEQ Assay, a bias-controlled multiplex PCR, was used to amplify TCRbeta CDR3 regions from genomic DNA. Per the original workflow: The number of nucleated cells in each sample was estimated by amplification of reference gene primers within the assay. Sequence reads were collapsed and filtered to measure the absolute abundance of every unique TCRbeta CDR3 rearrangement. Productive Simpson clonality was computed per sample as the square root of Simpson's diversity index over productive rearrangements. TCRdb stores this immuneACCESS table with in-frame sequences only. Part of the clones is absent; in the studies checked, under half of the shortfall reflects unresolved V genes, and no reason is known for the rest. The D gene and trimming were derived from the DNA, and the V and J assignments and clone size from that table. This sample lists some 110,000 clones; about four fifths were detected once. About 27% of the sample rests with the top ten.

Each collaborating institution followed its own protocols to collect whole blood in K2EDTA tubes. For TCRbeta analysis, collaborator samples were shipped as frozen whole blood, as isolated PBMCs, or as DNA extracted from either sample type. A remark on this clone: The target of this receptor is not known. No quality values exist for individual bases; no much larger clone is one base distant.

The clonotype originates from a man aged 60 to 75 with acute or convalescent COVID-19. The sample consisted of peripheral blood.

In nucleotides, the sequence is TGTGCCAGCAGGGGCTTTAGCGATGAGCAGTTCTTC. This sequence encodes CASRGFSDEQFF. The chain is encoded by TRBV7-2 joined to TRBJ2-1; matching of 5 bases hints at TRBD2 as the D gene. Sequences SGHTA (CDR1) and FQGNSA (CDR2) are obtained from the germline V gene. V drops 6 bases and J drops 8 bases, leaving 11 bases in between. Measured from the cysteine to the phenylalanine, the CDR3 is 12 residues long. The kept DNA is CDR3 alone, 36 bases in frame from the first base.